The 9 T cell receptor beta chains given below trace back to one sample, sequenced in a study of shared clonotypes between healthy human individuals. Sequenced by immunoSEQ multiplex PCR; TCRdb stores in-frame clones only, minus some. The table lists about 1.1 million clones, around three quarters of them singletons, with around 0.47% in the top ten. Sequenced sample: memory CD4+ T cells from PBMCs. The sample's subset: CD45RA-negative fraction. These receptors came from a man between 18 and 29 years old in good health. Some clones in this sample may be carry-over from other donors' samples.

This clone came up many times. This chain links TRBV27 with TRBJ1-2; D is ambiguous. The germline V gene has CDR1 MNHEY and CDR2 SMNVEV (reference sequence). This CDR3 has 14 amino acids. V was clipped by 0 bases and J by 2 bases, with 7 bases between them. This CDR3 is CASSLSGRNYGYTF. The CDR3 DNA reads as TGTGCCAGCAGTTTATCGGGCAGGAACTATGGCTACACCTTC.

The V and J genes are TRBV25-1 and TRBJ2-5, with D possibly TRBD1 on 6 matching bases. The CDR3 covers 18 residues. Germline CDR1 is MGHDK and CDR2 is SYGVNS. V lost 2 bases and J 4 bases, leaving 23 bases between the germline ends. In DNA form, the CDR3 reads TGTGCCAGCAGTGAACCCAGGGGTACCGCCACCGCCCGAGAGACCCAGTACTTC. Translating it yields CASSEPRGTATARETQYF. Full variable domain (remainder filled in from reference TRBV25-1 and TRBJ2-5): EADIYQTPRYLVIGTGKKITLECSQTMGHDKMYWYQQDPGMELHLIHYSYGVNSTEKGDLSSESTVSRIRTEHFPLTLESARPSHTSQYLCASSEPRGTATARETQYFGPGTRLLVL.

The chain couples TRBV19 to TRBJ1-1, with D possibly TRBD1 on 6 matching bases. Looked up from germline, CDR1 is LNHDA and CDR2 is SQIVND (reference sequence). This CDR3 contains 14 residues. V lost 7 bases, J lost 1 base, and 13 bases lay in between. CDR3 loop: CASKWGQENTEAFF. CDR3 coding DNA: TGTGCCAGTAAGTGGGGACAAGAGAACACTGAAGCTTTCTTT.

This chain joins TRBV6-5 and TRBJ1-2; D is unresolved. From germline, CDR1 is MNHEY and CDR2 SVGAGI. The CDR3 sequence is 15 residues long. V shed 0 bases and J shed 0 bases, with 8 bases lying between them. CDR3 residues: CASSYSAGANYGYTF. DNA for the CDR3: TGTGCCAGCAGTTACTCGGCGGGAGCTAACTATGGCTACACCTTC.

V usage is TRBV6-6 and J usage is TRBJ2-1; no definite D call. Trimming removed 0 bases at V and 12 bases at J, with 15 bases between. Germline loops: CDR1 MNHNY, CDR2 SVGAGI (reference sequence). The CDR3 loop spans 14 amino acids. This CDR3 is CASSYSIPALSQFF. The CDR3 nucleotides read TGTGCCAGCAGTTACTCGATACCTGCTCTGTCGCAGTTCTTC.

The chain is built from TRBV19 and TRBJ2-5; D gene ambiguous. Germline CDR1 reads LNHDA; CDR2 reads SQIVND (reference sequence). Deletions cut 7 bases from V and 2 bases from J, with 14 bases between. The CDR3 length is 14 residues. The CDR3 is CASKRRAIQETQYF. The CDR3 region has the DNA TGTGCCAGTAAACGAAGGGCAATACAAGAGACCCAGTACTTC.

The V gene is TRBV11-2, the J gene TRBJ2-1; unclear D gene. The CDR3 totals 14 residues. V dropped 3 bases and J dropped 0 bases, with 6 bases sitting between them. Germline assignment: CDR1 SGHAT and CDR2 FQNNGV. The CDR3 protein is CASSFASSYNEQFF. The CDR3 region has the DNA TGTGCCAGCAGCTTCGCGAGCTCCTACAATGAGCAGTTCTTC.

The V and J genes are TRBV5-4 and TRBJ1-4, with 8 bases aligning to TRBD1. The CDR3 is made up of 15 amino acids. Per the germline V gene, CDR1 is SGHNT and CDR2 is YYREEE (reference sequence). The ends lost 4 bases at V and 5 bases at J; junction bases unmatched: 7. Here the CDR3 DNA reads TGTGCCAGCAGCGACGGACAGGGCCGAAATGAAAAACTGTTTTTT. Translation gives CASSDGQGRNEKLFF.

The V and J genes are TRBV5-4 and TRBJ2-3; D not certain. The germline V gene has CDR1 SGHNT and CDR2 YYREEE (reference sequence). The CDR3 runs 14 residues. Trimming left V 0 bases short and J 2 bases short, with 7 bases between. This CDR3 is CASSLGAPTDTQYF. As DNA, the CDR3 is TGTGCCAGCAGCTTGGGCGCACCCACAGATACGCAGTATTTT.